This T cell receptor beta chain was recorded in a study of cytomegalovirus exposure and HLA in healthy donors. Background on the study: Most genotyped donors, 81% of about 400, had Caucasian-associated genetic ancestry. Regarding the study as a whole: Associated with HLA alleles at 0.05 false discovery rate in a later analysis were around 17,000 TCR beta sequences. In vitro work confirmed that a few CMV-associated chains recognize CMV antigens. The authors considered a cluster of highly shared sequence variants likely to be a sequencing artifact.

Concerning this clone: The antigen remains unidentified.

Use of 60 Vbeta and 13 Jbeta primers characterized the PCR. TCRdb keeps only in-frame clones here, not all; method: immunoSEQ multiplex PCR. This table holds approximately 80,000 clones. V was trimmed by 3 bases and J by 4 bases, leaving 10 bases between them. Germline V gives CDR1 KGHSH, CDR2 LQKENI. CDR3 size: 14 residues. Source material: PBMCs. V gene TRBV18 combines with J gene TRBJ2-1, with D maybe TRBD2 (5 bases). This clonotype was sampled from a woman aged 25 to 39 in good health and CMV-seronegative. The CDR3 DNA follows: TGTGCCAGCTCACCCCGGGATACTTACAATGAGCAGTTCTTC. It codes for CASSPRDTYNEQFF.